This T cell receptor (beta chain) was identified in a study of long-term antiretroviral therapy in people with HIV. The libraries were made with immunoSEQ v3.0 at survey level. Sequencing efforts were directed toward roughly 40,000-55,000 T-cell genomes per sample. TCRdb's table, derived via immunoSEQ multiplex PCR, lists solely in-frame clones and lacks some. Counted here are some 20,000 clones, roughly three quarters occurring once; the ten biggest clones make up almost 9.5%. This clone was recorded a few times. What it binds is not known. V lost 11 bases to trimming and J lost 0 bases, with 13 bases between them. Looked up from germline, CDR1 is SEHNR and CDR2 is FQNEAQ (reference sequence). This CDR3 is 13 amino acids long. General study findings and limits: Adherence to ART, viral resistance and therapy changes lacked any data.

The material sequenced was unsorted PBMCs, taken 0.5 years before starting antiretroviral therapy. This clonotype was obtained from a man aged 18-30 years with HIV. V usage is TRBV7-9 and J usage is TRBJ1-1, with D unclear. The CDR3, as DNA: TGTGCCTGCCTTGGAGGCCTGAACACTGAAGCTTTCTTT. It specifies CACLGGLNTEAFF. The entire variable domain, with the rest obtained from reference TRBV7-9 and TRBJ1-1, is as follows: DTGVSQNPRHKITKRGQNVTFRCDPISEHNRLYWYRQTLGQGPEFLTYFQNEAQLEKSRLLSDRFSAERPKGSFSTLEIQRTEQGDSAMYLCACLGGLNTEAFFGQGTRLTVV.